Detailed here is one T cell receptor (beta chain). This record belongs to a study of T cell changes during pregnancy in multiple sclerosis. This table comes from immunoSEQ multiplex PCR, and its TCRdb copy is limited to in-frame clones, with some not included. The sample lists approximately 32,000 clones, over 85% occurring once. The receptor was derived from a female donor with multiple sclerosis, enrolled in a pregnancy study. Sequences were derived from CD8+ T cells from peripheral blood mononuclear cells, sampled in the first trimester of pregnancy.

The CDR3 protein is CASSSTSGRPYEQYF. In DNA form, the CDR3 reads TGTGCCAGCAGCTCTACTAGCGGGAGGCCCTACGAGCAGTACTTC. V and J are TRBV6-5 and TRBJ2-7; the match to TRBD2 covers 12 bases. In germline, CDR1 is MNHEY, CDR2 SVGAGI. The CDR3 is made up of 15 amino acids. Trimming took 6 bases from V and 2 from J; bases not matched to a gene: 5.